The 31 T cell receptor beta chains in this list originate from one sample, sequenced in a study of cytomegalovirus exposure and HLA in healthy donors. The PCR used 60 Vbeta and 13 Jbeta primers. Method: immunoSEQ multiplex PCR; TCRdb's copy keeps in-frame clones and lacks some. This sample has a few hundred thousand clones; 70% to 85% occur once, and the top ten carry about 2.5%. Sequenced material: PBMCs. These receptors all stem from a woman aged 60 to 75 in good health and CMV-seropositive.

J is TRBJ1-1 and V is TRBV27; the D is unclear. The V end was cut by 6 bases, the J end by 5 bases, with 13 bases between. Germline CDR1 is MNHEY and CDR2 is SMNVEV (reference sequence). The CDR3 consists of 13 residues. The CDR3 sequence: CASRFKVRTEAFF. The CDR3 nucleotides read TGTGCCAGCAGGTTTAAGGTGAGGACTGAAGCTTTCTTT.

This clone was recorded a few times. V usage is TRBV7-9 and J usage is TRBJ2-2; D is perhaps TRBD2 (6 bases). This CDR3 is 15 amino acids long. The germline V gene has CDR1 SEHNR and CDR2 FQNEAQ (reference sequence). V was pared by 10 bases and J by 1 base, with 16 bases between. In nucleotides, the CDR3 is TGTGCCACTAATGGGGGTAGCGGGAACACCGGGGAGCTGTTTTTT. The encoded protein is CATNGGSGNTGELFF.

The rearrangement joins TRBV10-3 to TRBJ1-1, with 10 bases fitting TRBD1. Germline V gene data show CDR1 as ENHRY and CDR2 as SYGVKD. The CDR3 runs to 14 residues. The junction had 6 bases not matched to a gene; V was cut back by 7 bases and J by 4 bases. The CDR3 here is CAITSDRGPTEAFF. In DNA, the CDR3 is TGTGCCATCACTTCCGACAGGGGGCCCACTGAAGCTTTCTTT.

The chain has TRBV2 and TRBJ1-3; the D gene is possibly TRBD1 (5 bases). With 8 bases removed from V and 0 bases from J, the gap between germline ends came to 14 bases. The CDR3 is 15 residues long. The germline gives CDR1 SNHLY, CDR2 FYNNEI. Written as DNA, the CDR3 is TGTGCCAGCGCCCCCAGGGCGAGCTCTGGAAACACCATATATTTT. Amino acid sequence: CASAPRASSGNTIYF.

The J gene is TRBJ2-5, the V gene TRBV30; D uncertain. CDR3 size: 14 residues. Germline CDR1 reads GTSNPN; CDR2 reads SVGIG (reference sequence). Trimming shortened V by 0 bases and J by 3 bases, and 11 bases separated the two germline ends. The CDR3 region is CAWSVGVHKETQYF. Written as DNA, the CDR3 is TGTGCCTGGAGTGTAGGAGTTCACAAAGAGACCCAGTACTTC.

The chain joins TRBV9 to TRBJ1-5, with D tentatively TRBD1 (6 bases). Deletions cut 3 bases from V and 6 bases from J, with 13 bases between. Germline values: CDR1 SGDLS, CDR2 YYNGEE. The CDR3 spans 14 residues. The CDR3 here is CASSDGQRTQPQHF. In DNA form, the CDR3 reads TGTGCCAGCAGCGACGGACAGCGAACTCAGCCCCAGCATTTT.

This sequence joins TRBV29-1 and TRBJ2-3; a possible D gene is TRBD1 (6 bases). Trimming left V 5 bases short and J 0 bases short, with 6 bases between. The CDR3 is 12 amino acids. Germline CDR1 is SQVTM and CDR2 is ANQGSEA. The CDR3 here is CSVTGSTDTQYF. CDR3 DNA: TGCAGCGTTACAGGGAGCACAGATACGCAGTATTTT.

For this clone: The same CDR3 is also encoded by other DNA sequences in this sample. CDR3 sequence reads: CAWSVQLNTEAFF. The CDR3 bases are TGTGCCTGGAGTGTACAACTGAACACTGAAGCTTTCTTT. The chain links TRBV30 to TRBJ1-1; D not certain. The CDR3 is made up of 13 amino acids. The V gene lost 0 bases and the J gene lost 0 bases, with 5 bases spanning the gap. The V gene's germline CDR1 is GTSNPN and CDR2 SVGIG (reference sequence).

This rearrangement joins TRBV4-3 to TRBJ2-7; 9 bases agree with TRBD1. Looked up from germline, CDR1 is LGHNA and CDR2 is YSLEER. This CDR3 has 13 residues. Trimming took 5 bases from V and 7 from J; bases not matched to a gene: 6. Here the CDR3 reads CASSIQGAGEQYF. The CDR3 nucleotides read TGCGCCAGCAGCATACAGGGGGCGGGGGAGCAGTACTTC.

This clone has only one observation. The V gene is TRBV10-3, the J gene TRBJ2-1, with TRBD1 identical over 9 bases. J was trimmed by 9 bases and V by 11 bases; bases with no gene match: 5. The CDR3 sequence is 11 residues long. The germline gives CDR1 ENHRY, CDR2 SYGVKD. The CDR3 DNA reads TGTGCCGGACAGGGGTTTGGTGAGCAGTTCTTC. This gives the protein CAGQGFGEQFF.

The chain carries TRBV21-1 and TRBJ1-5; the D call of TRBD1 is as the table states it, not checked on the DNA. TRBV21-1 is described as a pseudogene. The CDR3 length is 14 residues. DNA of the CDR3: TGTGCCAGCAGGGAAGGGGGCTGGAAACAGCCCCAGCATTTT. Its protein is CASREGGWKQPQHF.

The rearrangement links TRBV5-4 to TRBJ2-1; a weak D match, TRBD1 (6 bases). Germline CDR1 is SGHNT and CDR2 is YYREEE (reference sequence). V was trimmed by 2 bases and J by 6 bases, leaving 15 bases between them. This CDR3 is 15 amino acids long. The CDR3 here is CASSFDRGKVNEQFF. CDR3 sequence (DNA): TGTGCCAGCAGCTTTGATAGGGGGAAGGTCAATGAGCAGTTCTTC.

This chain links TRBV29-1 with TRBJ1-1; TRBD1 matches at 7 bases. V lost 5 bases to trimming and J lost 2 bases; unmatched junction nucleotides: 5. The CDR3 runs 13 residues. Germline CDR1 is SQVTM and CDR2 is ANQGSEA. The CDR3 DNA reads TGCAGCGTTAACCGGGACAGAAACACTGAAGCTTTCTTT. It translates to CSVNRDRNTEAFF.

The chain joins TRBV6-1 to TRBJ2-3, with TRBD1 matching over 10 bases. Trimming removed 2 bases from V and 3 bases from J; junction bases left unmatched: 2. Germline CDR1 and CDR2: MNHNS and SASEGT. This CDR3 spans 15 amino acids. The CDR3 here is CASSERDRGTDTQYF. As DNA, the CDR3 is TGTGCCAGCAGTGAAAGGGACAGGGGAACAGATACGCAGTATTTT.

This chain joins TRBV5-1 and TRBJ1-4; TRBD1 is a possible D gene (5 bases). Trimming took off 0 bases at V and 4 bases at J, with 7 bases between the two ends. Germline assignment: CDR1 SGHRS and CDR2 YFSETQ. This CDR3 has 14 amino acids. CDR3 protein: CASSLDRSNEKLFF. CDR3 DNA: TGCGCCAGCAGCTTGGACAGGAGTAATGAAAAACTGTTTTTT.

The CDR3 region has the DNA TGCGCCAGCAGCGGAGGGGACAGGAACACTGAAGCTTTCTTT. The encoded protein is CASSGGDRNTEAFF. The chain is built from TRBV5-1 and TRBJ1-1; 7 bases match TRBD1. Germline assignment: CDR1 SGHRS and CDR2 YFSETQ. The CDR3 is made up of 14 amino acids. The J segment lost 1 base and the V segment lost 4 bases, leaving 4 bases of the junction unmatched.

The chain has TRBV30 and TRBJ1-6; the match to TRBD1 covers 7 bases. From germline, CDR1 is GTSNPN and CDR2 SVGIG (reference sequence). J lost 10 bases, V lost 3 bases, and 6 bases had no gene match. The CDR3 is 13 amino acids. This CDR3 is CAWSGTVQSPLHF. In nucleotides, the CDR3 is TGTGCCTGGAGCGGGACAGTTCAATCACCCCTCCACTTT.

J is TRBJ2-2 and V is TRBV18; D not resolved. V lost 2 bases, J lost 6 bases, and 10 bases lay in between. Germline values: CDR1 KGHSH, CDR2 LQKENI. This CDR3 contains 14 residues. The CDR3 sequence is CASSPGAAPGELFF. The CDR3 nucleotides read TGTGCCAGCTCACCAGGCGCAGCGCCCGGGGAGCTGTTTTTT.

The chain has TRBV7-9 and TRBJ2-7; unclear D gene. The germline V and J ends were trimmed by 3 bases and 3 bases, with 9 bases remaining between them. This CDR3 comprises 13 residues. CDR1 and CDR2 (germline): SEHNR, FQNEAQ (reference sequence). The CDR3 loop is CASSLGEFYEQYF. The DNA of the CDR3 is TGTGCCAGCAGCTTGGGCGAGTTCTACGAGCAGTACTTC.

This chain uses TRBV5-4 with TRBJ2-4; the match to TRBD1 covers 7 bases. This CDR3 is 14 amino acids long. Germline-derived CDR1 and CDR2 are SGHNT and YYREEE (reference sequence). V lost 10 bases to trimming and J lost 0 bases; unmatched junction nucleotides: 7. The CDR3 nucleotides read TGTGCCGCGAGGGACAGTCTAGCCAAAAACATTCAGTACTTC. Its translation: CAARDSLAKNIQYF.

The gene calls are TRBV19 and TRBJ1-3; possibly TRBD1 for D (6 bases). Germline V gene data show CDR1 as LNHDA and CDR2 as SQIVND (reference sequence). Trimming took 5 bases from V and 4 from J, leaving 15 bases between them. This CDR3 region has 15 residues. The CDR3 nucleotides read TGTGCCAGTAGTGTCGGACAGCCGGGGGGAAACACCATATATTTT. Translation gives CASSVGQPGGNTIYF.

The chain is built from TRBV5-5 and TRBJ2-3, with D tentatively TRBD2 (6 bases). V was shortened by 0 bases and J by 1 base, with 12 bases between the two germline ends. The CDR3 sequence is 16 residues long. In germline, CDR1 is SGHKS, CDR2 YYEKEE (reference sequence). The CDR3 loop is CASSLARRGGTDTQYF. In nucleotides, the CDR3 is TGTGCCAGCAGCTTGGCGAGGCGGGGAGGCACAGATACGCAGTATTTT.

The rearrangement links TRBV7-9 to TRBJ2-6; D call uncertain. Trimming removed 1 base from V and 0 bases from J, with 7 bases in between. Germline CDR1 is SEHNR and CDR2 is FQNEAQ (reference sequence). This CDR3 contains 16 residues. CDR3 residues: CASSLGGYSGANVLTF. The CDR3 DNA follows: TGTGCCAGCAGCTTAGGCGGATACTCTGGGGCCAACGTCCTGACTTTC.

V gene TRBV5-1 combines with J gene TRBJ1-5, with D possibly being TRBD1 (5 bases). The germline V gene has CDR1 SGHRS and CDR2 YFSETQ. This CDR3 comprises 15 residues. Trimming stripped 3 bases from V and 1 base from J, with 11 bases between. The CDR3 DNA follows: TGCGCCAGCAGCTCCGGGACTGCAAGCAATCAGCCCCAGCATTTT. Its translation is CASSSGTASNQPQHF.

This rearrangement joins TRBV27 to TRBJ2-2; 7 bases map to TRBD1. The ends lost 8 bases at V and 1 base at J; junction bases unmatched: 7. CDR1 and CDR2 (germline): MNHEY, SMNVEV (reference sequence). CDR3 length: 15 amino acids. CDR3 sequence: CASAQGTVNTGELFF. CDR3 DNA sequence: TGTGCCAGCGCCCAGGGGACAGTGAACACCGGGGAGCTGTTTTTT.

The rearrangement uses TRBV7-2 and TRBJ1-2, with D unresolved. V was trimmed by 5 bases and J by 4 bases, leaving 11 bases between them. The CDR3 extends over 13 amino acids. The V gene's germline CDR1 is SGHTA and CDR2 FQGNSA. The CDR3 loop is CASSSQRTYGYTF. CDR3 in DNA: TGTGCCAGCAGCAGCCAGCGGACCTATGGCTACACCTTC.

V and J are TRBV4-1 and TRBJ2-7, with D possibly TRBD1 on 8 matching bases. Trimming removed 4 bases from V and 6 bases from J, with 19 bases in between. This CDR3 has 15 residues. In germline, CDR1 is MGHRA, CDR2 YSYEKL. The CDR3 nucleotides are TGCGCCAGCAGCCGTTGGGAGGACAGGGAGGGCGAGCAGTACTTC. It yields the protein CASSRWEDREGEQYF.

This clone was recorded a few times. V gene TRBV28 combines with J gene TRBJ2-5; 12 nucleotides match TRBD2. This CDR3 is built from 15 residues. J was trimmed by 5 bases and V by 4 bases; bases with no gene match: 5. Germline V gene lookup returns CDR1 MDHEN and CDR2 SYDVKM. The DNA for the CDR3 is TGTGCCAGCAGTTCCGGACTAGCGGGATTGGAGACCCAGTACTTC. Its protein product is CASSSGLAGLETQYF. Full variable domain (remainder filled in from reference TRBV28 and TRBJ2-5): DVKVTQSSRYLVKRTGEKVFLECVQDMDHENMFWYRQDPGLGLRLIYFSYDVKMKEKGDIPEGYSVSREKKERFSLILESASTNQTSMYLCASSSGLAGLETQYFGPGTRLLVL.

About this clone itself: At the DNA level, this CDR3 is encoded by other sequences in the same sample as well. The V gene is TRBV14, the J gene TRBJ2-7; 12 bases agree with TRBD1. The CDR3 totals 14 residues. The germline V gene encodes CDR1 SGHDN and CDR2 FVKESK. V was clipped by 4 bases and J by 3 bases; unmatched bases: 1. Here the CDR3 DNA reads TGTGCCAGCAGCCGGGACAGGGGGCTCTACGAGCAGTACTTC. Translated, it gives CASSRDRGLYEQYF.

The chain carries TRBV7-3 and TRBJ2-5, with 12 nucleotides matching TRBD2. This CDR3 contains 18 residues. J lost 4 bases, V lost 5 bases, and 14 bases had no gene match. Germline CDR1 reads SGHTA; CDR2 reads FQGTGA. Here the CDR3 DNA reads TGTGCCAGCAGCCCTACTAGCGGGGGGTACATGTCAGGAGAGACCCAGTACTTC. Translating it yields CASSPTSGGYMSGETQYF.

V usage is TRBV7-9 and J usage is TRBJ2-7; D is uncertain. Trimming pared 3 bases from V and 2 bases from J, leaving 5 bases between. The CDR3 extends over 12 amino acids. The germline gives CDR1 SEHNR, CDR2 FQNEAQ (reference sequence). The CDR3 spells CASSFTAYEQYF. DNA of the CDR3: TGTGCCAGCAGCTTTACAGCCTACGAGCAGTACTTC.